The 20 T cell receptor beta chains reported below all come from one sample, sequenced in a study of blood T cell repertoires in COVID-19. This table comes from immunoSEQ multiplex PCR, and its TCRdb copy is limited to in-frame clones, with some not included. This sample has about 300,000 clones; about 85% occur once, and the top ten carry roughly 14%. The material sequenced was peripheral blood. These receptor sequences come from a human donor in a cohort sampled during active COVID-19.

The CDR3 protein is CASSANEANEQFF. CDR3 sequence (DNA): TGTGCCAGCAGTGCAAACGAAGCGAATGAGCAGTTCTTC. The rearrangement links TRBV12-3 or TRBV12-4 to TRBJ2-1, with no clear D. Trimming removed 5 bases at V and 7 bases at J, with 12 bases between. The CDR3 totals 13 residues.

V and J are TRBV12-3 or TRBV12-4 and TRBJ2-5, with a weak D call TRBD2 (6 bases). CDR3 length: 13 residues. Trimming cost V 4 bases and J 3 bases, with 9 bases left between them. This CDR3 is CASSWRDEETQYF. The CDR3 DNA is TGTGCCAGCAGTTGGAGGGATGAAGAGACCCAGTACTTC.

The chain recombines TRBV15 with TRBJ2-1; 16 bases are shared with TRBD2. Germline V CDR1 and CDR2: LNHNV, YYDKDF (reference sequence). V was clipped by 8 bases and J by 4 bases; unmatched bases: 14. This CDR3 region has 19 residues. The CDR3 DNA reads as TGTGCCACCTTCCCGGGACTAGCGGGAGGGCAGGGAGAATACAATGAGCAGTTCTTC. It specifies CATFPGLAGGQGEYNEQFF.

The gene calls are TRBV24-1 and TRBJ2-1; 14 bases align to TRBD2. V was clipped by 3 bases and J by 6 bases; unmatched bases: 3. The CDR3 extends over 16 amino acids. Germline CDR1 and CDR2: KGHDR and SFDVKD. In DNA form, the CDR3 reads TGTGCCACCAGTGATGGGGGGACTAGCGGGAGCAATGAGCAGTTCTTC. Encoded protein: CATSDGGTSGSNEQFF.

The rearrangement uses TRBV20-1 and TRBJ2-7; possible D gene TRBD2, 5 bases. The CDR3 runs 13 residues. Germline V gene data show CDR1 as DFQATT and CDR2 as SNEGSKA (reference sequence). With 3 bases removed from V and 6 bases from J, the gap between germline ends came to 15 bases. In DNA, the CDR3 is TGCAGTGCTAGTTCACTAGTCCTCTCCGAGCAGTACTTC. It yields the protein CSASSLVLSEQYF.

This clone was detected a few times. V and J are TRBV4-2 and TRBJ1-1; 7 nucleotides line up with TRBD1. CDR3 length equals 17 residues. With 0 bases clipped from V and 4 bases from J, the junction kept 11 bases outside the gene matches. Germline CDR1 LGHNA, CDR2 YNFKEQ. The CDR3 region is CASSQEIYVQGSTEAFF. As DNA, the CDR3 is TGTGCCAGCAGCCAAGAAATTTATGTACAGGGGTCCACTGAAGCTTTCTTT.

The V call is TRBV7-9, the J call TRBJ2-3; TRBD1 matches at 7 bases. This CDR3 comprises 15 residues. With V trimmed by 1 base and J by 9 bases, 10 bases remained unmatched. The V gene's germline CDR1 is SEHNR and CDR2 FQNEAQ (reference sequence). The CDR3 DNA reads as TGTGCCAGCAGCTTAGGAGGGGGCGCGGAGGCGACGCAGTATTTT. Protein product: CASSLGGGAEATQYF.

The genes are TRBV6-1 and TRBJ2-1, with 8 nucleotides matching TRBD2. With 3 bases clipped from V and 0 bases from J, the junction kept 10 bases outside the gene matches. Germline V gives CDR1 MNHNS, CDR2 SASEGT. This CDR3 comprises 18 residues. The DNA for the CDR3 is TGTGCCAGCAGTGAGTTTGCTAGCGGGCCCCCCTCCTACAATGAGCAGTTCTTC. Translating it yields CASSEFASGPPSYNEQFF.

The gene calls are TRBV6-5 and TRBJ2-7, with D possibly matching TRBD1 (5 bases). This CDR3 is 13 amino acids long. Germline CDR1 MNHEY, CDR2 SVGAGI. V dropped 7 bases and J dropped 0 bases, with 10 bases sitting between them. CDR3 sequence (DNA): TGTGCCAGCACCCAGGGCAGCTCCTACGAGCAGTACTTC. It codes for CASTQGSSYEQYF.

This clone was counted many times. V usage is TRBV19 and J usage is TRBJ2-7, with 9 bases matching TRBD2. CDR3 length: 14 residues. Germline trimming cut 9 bases from V and 0 bases from J; bases unmatched to any gene: 6. Germline-derived CDR1 and CDR2 are LNHDA and SQIVND (reference sequence). In nucleotides, the CDR3 is TGTGCCAGCAATAGCGGGAGAGACTCCTACGAGCAGTACTTC. Translating it yields CASNSGRDSYEQYF.

The chain recombines TRBV6-5 with TRBJ2-7; 9 bases line up with TRBD2. V lost 3 bases to trimming and J lost 8 bases; unmatched junction nucleotides: 14. In germline, CDR1 is MNHEY, CDR2 SVGAGI. The CDR3 loop spans 16 amino acids. The CDR3 DNA reads as TGTGCCAGCAGTTATGGGGAAGGATTAGCGGGAGTAAAGCAGTACTTC. Its translation is CASSYGEGLAGVKQYF.

This chain uses TRBV11-3 with TRBJ2-7, with TRBD1 identical over 8 bases. The CDR3 contains 15 residues. Germline-derived CDR1 and CDR2 are SGHNT and YENEEA. V was pared by 5 bases and J by 1 base, with 7 bases of the junction left unmatched. The CDR3 bases are TGTGCCAGCAGCCGCGGTACAGGGGGTTCCTACGAGCAGTACTTC. Translation: CASSRGTGGSYEQYF.

The chain couples TRBV4-1 to TRBJ2-1; 9 bases fit TRBD1. Germline assignment: CDR1 MGHRA and CDR2 YSYEKL. The CDR3 has 18 amino acids. Trimming removed 0 bases from V and 5 bases from J; junction bases left unmatched: 11. CDR3 DNA sequence: TGCGCCAGCAGCCAAGATCTATGGGGGACAGGGTCTCACAATGAGCAGTTCTTC. Amino acids: CASSQDLWGTGSHNEQFF.

This clone occurred once. The gene calls are TRBV6-6 and TRBJ1-2; D is possibly TRBD1 (6 bases). The germline CDR1 and CDR2 sequences are MNHNY and SVGAGI (reference sequence). V lost 10 bases to trimming and J lost 3 bases, with 12 bases between them. The length of the CDR3 is 12 residues. For the CDR3, the DNA is TGTGCCAATCGGGGGGGCGACTATGGCTACACCTTC. Residues: CANRGGDYGYTF.

The J gene is TRBJ1-5, the V gene TRBV28; D is unresolved. The CDR3 covers 15 residues. The germline CDR1 and CDR2 sequences are MDHEN and SYDVKM. Deletions cut 2 bases from V and 1 base from J, with 9 bases between. This CDR3 reads CASSLPNLSNQPQHF. For the CDR3, the DNA is TGTGCCAGCAGTTTACCAAATTTGAGCAATCAGCCCCAGCATTTT.

A note on this clone: This sample includes further DNA sequences coding for the same CDR3. The chain combines TRBV18 with TRBJ1-5; 7 nucleotides line up with TRBD1. Trimming removed 5 bases from V and 2 bases from J; junction bases left unmatched: 3. This CDR3 contains 14 residues. The V gene's germline CDR1 is KGHSH and CDR2 LQKENI. In nucleotides, the CDR3 is TGTGCCAGCTCAGCTGGGACAGGCAATCAGCCCCAGCATTTT. It specifies CASSAGTGNQPQHF. Full variable domain (rest looked up from reference TRBV18 and TRBJ1-5): NAGVMQNPRHLVRRRGQEARLRCSPMKGHSHVYWYRQLPEEGLKFMVYLQKENIIDESGMPKERFSAEFPKEGPSILRIQQVVRGDSAAYFCASSAGTGNQPQHFGDGTRLSIL.

This rearrangement joins TRBV9 to TRBJ1-2, with D uncertain. The CDR3 runs to 16 residues. The V and J ends lost 2 bases and 2 bases respectively, with 16 bases between them. CDR1 and CDR2 from the germline V gene are SGDLS and YYNGEE. The chain's CDR3 is CASSVSVNTRNYGYTF. For the CDR3, the DNA is TGTGCCAGCAGCGTTAGCGTGAATACGAGGAACTATGGCTACACCTTC.

The V and J genes are TRBV20-1 and TRBJ1-2; the D is unclear. The V gene lost 3 bases and the J gene lost 5 bases, with 19 bases spanning the gap. Germline assignment: CDR1 DFQATT and CDR2 SNEGSKA (reference sequence). The CDR3 has 15 residues. DNA for the CDR3: TGCAGTGCTAGTGAAACAGCCCTATACGGATATGGCTACACCTTC. This translates into CSASETALYGYGYTF.

The V and J genes are TRBV2 and TRBJ2-7; 8 nucleotides line up with TRBD1. The CDR3 is 14 amino acids. The V and J ends lost 6 bases and 5 bases, in that order; junction bases with no gene match: 9. Germline-derived CDR1 and CDR2 are SNHLY and FYNNEI. CDR3 amino acids: CASSAGQGPNEQYF. DNA of the CDR3: TGTGCCAGCAGCGCCGGACAGGGACCAAACGAGCAGTACTTC.

The chain uses TRBV5-8 and TRBJ2-7, with D maybe TRBD1 (5 bases). V lost 1 base, J lost 5 bases, and 16 bases lay in between. Germline assignment: CDR1 SGHTS and CDR2 YDEGEE. The CDR3 spans 15 residues. In DNA, the CDR3 is TGTGCCAGCAGCTTGCGAGACAGTGGTCTCCACGAGCAGTACTTC. It codes for CASSLRDSGLHEQYF.